This T cell receptor (beta chain) was recorded in a study of response to subunit inactivated influenza vaccine. CDR3 length: 13 amino acids. The ends were cut back, 6 bases at V and 5 bases at J, with 11 bases in the middle. Germline V lookup: CDR1 MNHNY, CDR2 SVGAGI (reference sequence). TCRdb independently ran MiXCR on the RT-PCR reads; one entry per CDR3 protein. There are roughly 700,000 distinct CDR3 sequences in the sample; about a sixth occur only once, and more than 9% lies in the top ten. Study-level findings and limits: It was the authors' suggestion that each seasonal influenza vaccination recruits few new T cells.

As regards this clonotype: Its matching antigen is unknown.

This sample comprised PBMCs from blood, obtained 11 to 12 days after vaccination. V gene TRBV6-6 combines with J gene TRBJ2-1; D possibly corresponds to TRBD2 (5 bases). The receptor was derived from a man aged 50-59 years who received an inactivated influenza vaccine. The CDR3 is CASRGWRDNEQFF. The CDR3 DNA is TGTGCCAGCAGAGGCTGGCGGGACAATGAGCAGTTCTTC.